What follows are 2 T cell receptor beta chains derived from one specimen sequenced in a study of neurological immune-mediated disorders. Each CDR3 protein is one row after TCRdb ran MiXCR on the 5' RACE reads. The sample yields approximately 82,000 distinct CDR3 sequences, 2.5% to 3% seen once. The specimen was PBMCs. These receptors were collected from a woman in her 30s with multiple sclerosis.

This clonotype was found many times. The CDR3 DNA reads TGTGCCGGACTAGCGGAAACCGGGGAGCTGTTTTTT. Its protein product is CAGLAETGELFF. The genes are TRBV2 and TRBJ2-2, with 10 positions matching TRBD2. Trimming at V came to 11 bases and at J to 5 bases, leaving 2 bases not matched to a gene. The length of the CDR3 is 12 residues. CDR1 is SNHLY, CDR2 FYNNEI, per germline. Drawing the rest from reference TRBV2 and TRBJ2-2, the complete variable domain is EPEVTQTPSHQVTQMGQEVILRCVPISNHLYFYWYRQILGQKVEFLVSFYNNEISEKSEIFDDQFSVERPDGSNFTLKIRSTKLEDSAMYFCAGLAETGELFFGEGSRLTVL.

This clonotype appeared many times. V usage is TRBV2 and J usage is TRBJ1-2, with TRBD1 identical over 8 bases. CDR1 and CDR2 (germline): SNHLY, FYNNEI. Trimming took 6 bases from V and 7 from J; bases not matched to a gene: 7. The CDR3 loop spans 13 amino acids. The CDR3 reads CASRVGTGFGYTF. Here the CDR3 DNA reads TGTGCCAGCAGGGTGGGGACAGGCTTTGGCTACACCTTC.